This section outlines one T cell receptor beta chain sequence together with its context. Its antigen is not known. The data stem from a study of vaccination effects on CD4 cells after COVID-19. The CDR3 contains 14 residues. CDR1 MDHEN and CDR2 SYDVKM come from the germline V gene. V dropped 4 bases and J dropped 8 bases, with 15 bases sitting between them. TCRdb's table, derived via immunoSEQ multiplex PCR, lists solely in-frame clones and lacks some. The repertoire has 13,000 to 15,000 clones, around 80% of them found once; the top ten carry around a sixth. Antigen-specific CD4+ T cells were first expanded with viral peptide pools by the ViraFEST assay and only then sequenced. It was after approximately 10 days of culture that CD4+ T cells were isolated. The person had PCR-confirmed SARS-CoV-2 infection between March and December 2020. Vaccine administered to participants consisted of two doses of either BNT162b2 or mRNA-1273. Cells had half their medium changed to IL-2 medium on days 3 and 7.

This receptor was identified in a human donor who had a prior SARS-CoV-2 infection. The material was CD4+ T cells from PBMCs cultured with SARS-CoV-2 spike peptides, obtained after COVID-19 vaccination. The V and J genes are TRBV28 and TRBJ1-5, with a weak D call TRBD1 (5 bases). In nucleotides, the CDR3 is TGTGCCAGCAGTTCACCCAGCCGCAGGGAGCCCCAGCATTTT. Its protein is CASSSPSRREPQHF.